This T cell receptor (beta chain) was sequenced for a study of shared clonotypes between healthy human individuals (dated by TCRdb to the early 2020s). Some background on the complete study: The cohort comprised a couple of women and a few men aged 18 to 49 years. The study deeply sequenced blood TCR repertoires of several healthy adults to estimate repertoire size and the extent of clonotype sharing between individuals. Each donor's leukapheresis produced roughly between roughly 0.85 and 9.5 billion PBMCs. For each donor, three plates each were used for CD4 naive and CD4 memory, two plates were used for CD8 naive, and one plate was used for CD8 memory. Different laboratories and diverse techniques were used to prepare libraries and sequence TCR repertoires, to increase sequencing depth and limit assay-specific biases. On the study overall, not on this receptor specifically: Higher generation probabilities were observed for clonotypes shared by all four sorted-subset donors than for non-shared clonotypes. Incomplete sequencing was indicated by rarefaction of sorted-subset datasets, despite the large sequencing depth. Based on pairwise subsampling, the degree of clonotype sharing among donors was expected to be affected by sequencing depth. The genetic and exposure-history diversity represented was limited by the small number of donors. Larger estimated clonotype richness was generally found for naive subsets than for memory subsets. Around 5.4% of naive CD4, roughly 3.6% of naive CD8, about 2.4% of memory CD4, and about 0.4% of memory CD8 clonotypes were shared across four donors. Sampling was limited to blood, and TCR repertoires in tissue likely differ from TCR repertoires in blood.

Trimming at the junction amounts to 4 bases on V and 4 bases on J, and the germline ends lie 6 bases apart. From its cysteine to its phenylalanine, the CDR3 spans 11 amino acids. Of all the DNA, just the CDR3 is kept, 33 bases in frame from base 1. CDR1 DFQATT and CDR2 SNEGSKA were looked up in the germline V gene (reference sequence). TCR CDR3 regions were amplified from genomic DNA by multiplex PCR using the deep immunoSEQ assay. Genomic DNA extracted from each cell subset was distributed evenly over all wells of several immunoSEQ 96-well plates, and each plate served as one replicate. Each replicate PCR for sorted subsets received roughly 200 ng genomic DNA, equal to about 30,000 T cell genomes. Purified libraries were quantified with a Qubit 3.0 fluorometer, sized on a Bioanalyzer 2100, and re-quantified with the KAPA Library Quantification kit. Each immunoSEQ 96-well plate was sequenced on its own single-read 150-cycle Illumina NextSeq 550 flow cell. As for the original processing: Because the immunoSEQ output held only junctional sequences and lacked quality scores, the filtering could not match the filtering applied to full-length reads. To assign V/J genes and CDR3, sequences were annotated using PyIR, a Python wrapper for IgBLAST v1.9, with IMGT germline references. Any read was removed if the V/J assignment was weak (E-value above 1e-6), the CDR3 was missing, or the read contained stop codons, out-of-frame junctions, or ambiguous translated residues. V3J clonotypes were defined as sequences sharing an identical inferred V gene, J gene, and CDR3 amino acid sequence. The percentage overlap between two repertoires was calculated by dividing the number of shared unique clonotypes by the size of the smaller repertoire. Richness of each repertoire was evaluated using RTK rarefaction, the Chao1 estimator, and Recon v2.1 estimates of unobserved clonotypes. Generation probabilities were computed with OLGA for all TCRbeta clonotypes obtained by the gDNA method from a handful of donors. The source is immuneACCESS, and TCRdb retained only in-frame sequences with V and J called. Part of the clones is not carried over; for the studies checked, unresolved V genes explain less than half of this, and the remainder is unexplained. The V and J calls and clone size are taken from that table; D and trimming were inferred from the DNA. This sample gives 1,100,000 or so clones in total; approximately 78% of them show up just once. Of the sample, approximately 0.5% is held by the ten largest clones.

The donors were healthy, HIV-negative adults with no recently reported acute infections or vaccinations. Only Caucasian adults living in Nashville, Tennessee, USA were represented among the donors. CD4+ T cells were enriched by magnetic negative selection; naive cells were then positively selected on CD45RA, and the negative fraction formed the memory subset. Blood was collected by leukapheresis, and PBMCs were isolated by Ficoll-Histopaque density gradient centrifugation and then cryopreserved in liquid nitrogen vapor phase. Analytical flow cytometry was used to check the purity and quantity of every magnetically sorted T cell population. Genomic DNA was isolated from each sorted fraction and quantified by UV absorbance on a Nanodrop 2000c. Remarks on this clone: Its recognized antigen is unknown. Base qualities are not recorded, but no much larger clone differs from it by a single base. Other DNA sequences within the sample encode an identical CDR3.

This clonotype was obtained from a man between 18 and 29 years old in good health. Some clones in this sample may be carry-over from other donors' samples. The sample was memory CD4+ T cells from PBMCs. This specimen's cell subset or site label, per the study, means: CD45RA-negative fraction. The chain is encoded by TRBV20-1 joined to TRBJ2-3; the D gene identity is not certain. In nucleotides, the sequence is TGCAGTGCTAAACGTGCAGATACGCAGTATTTT. This yields the protein CSAKRADTQYF.